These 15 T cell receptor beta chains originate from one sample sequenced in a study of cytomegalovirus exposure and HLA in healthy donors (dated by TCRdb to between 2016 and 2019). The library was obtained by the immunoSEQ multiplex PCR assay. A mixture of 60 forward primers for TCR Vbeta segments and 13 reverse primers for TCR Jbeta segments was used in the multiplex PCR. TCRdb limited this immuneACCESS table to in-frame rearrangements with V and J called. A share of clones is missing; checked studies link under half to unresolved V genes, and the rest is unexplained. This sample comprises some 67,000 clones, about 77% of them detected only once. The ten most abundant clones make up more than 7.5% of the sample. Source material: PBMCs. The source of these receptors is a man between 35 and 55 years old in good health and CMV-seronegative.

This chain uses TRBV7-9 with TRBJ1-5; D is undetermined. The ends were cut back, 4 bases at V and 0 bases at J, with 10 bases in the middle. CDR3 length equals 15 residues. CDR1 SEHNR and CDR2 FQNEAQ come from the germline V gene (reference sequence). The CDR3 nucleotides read TGTGCCAGCAGCTCCGAATACAATAGCAATCAGCCCCAGCATTTT. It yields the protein CASSSEYNSNQPQHF.

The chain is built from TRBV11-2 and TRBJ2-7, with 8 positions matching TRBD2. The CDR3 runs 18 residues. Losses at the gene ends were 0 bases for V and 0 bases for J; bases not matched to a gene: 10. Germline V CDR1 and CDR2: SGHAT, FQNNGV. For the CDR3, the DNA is TGTGCCAGCAGCTTAGAGTTCCTAGCGGGCCTTAGCTCCTACGAGCAGTACTTC. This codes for CASSLEFLAGLSSYEQYF.

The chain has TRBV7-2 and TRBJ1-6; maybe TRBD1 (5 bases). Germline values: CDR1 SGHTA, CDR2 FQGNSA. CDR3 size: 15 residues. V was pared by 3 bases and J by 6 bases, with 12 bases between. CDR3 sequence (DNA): TGTGCCAGCAGCTTTGAGACAGCGAGTAATTCACCCCTCCACTTT. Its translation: CASSFETASNSPLHF. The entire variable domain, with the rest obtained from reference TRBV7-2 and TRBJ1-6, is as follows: GAGVSQSPSNKVTEKGKDVELRCDPISGHTALYWYRQSLGQGLEFLIYFQGNSAPDKSGLPSDRFSAERTGGSVSTLTIQRTQQEDSAVYLCASSFETASNSPLHFGNGTRLTVT.

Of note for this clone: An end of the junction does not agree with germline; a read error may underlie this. CDR3: CSSSLLLGGRNEKLFF. DNA of the CDR3: TGTTCCAGCAGCTTACTTCTGGGGGGGAGGAATGAAAAACTGTTTTTT. The chain combines TRBV7-9 with TRBJ1-4, with D perhaps matching TRBD1 (5 bases). The CDR3 is 16 residues long. Germline-derived CDR1 and CDR2 are SEHNR and FQNEAQ (reference sequence).

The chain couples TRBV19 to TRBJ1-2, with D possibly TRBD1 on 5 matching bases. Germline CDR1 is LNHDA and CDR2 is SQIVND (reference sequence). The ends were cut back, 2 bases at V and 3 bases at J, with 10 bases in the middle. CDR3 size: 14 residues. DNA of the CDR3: TGTGCCAGTAGTATACAGGGATCCTACTATGGCTACACCTTC. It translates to CASSIQGSYYGYTF.

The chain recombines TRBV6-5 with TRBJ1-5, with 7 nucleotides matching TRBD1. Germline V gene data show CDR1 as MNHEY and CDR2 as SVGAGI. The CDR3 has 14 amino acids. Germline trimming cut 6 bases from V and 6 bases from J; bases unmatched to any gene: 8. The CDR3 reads CASRTGVGRQPQHF. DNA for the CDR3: TGTGCCAGCAGAACAGGGGTCGGCCGTCAGCCCCAGCATTTT.

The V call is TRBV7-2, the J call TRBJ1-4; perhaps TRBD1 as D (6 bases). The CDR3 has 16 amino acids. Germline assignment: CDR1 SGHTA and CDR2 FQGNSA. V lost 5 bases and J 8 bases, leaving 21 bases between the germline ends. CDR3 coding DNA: TGTGCCAGCAGCCGGAGGGGAGGGGGGGATTGGGAAAAACTGTTTTTT. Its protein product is CASSRRGGGDWEKLFF.

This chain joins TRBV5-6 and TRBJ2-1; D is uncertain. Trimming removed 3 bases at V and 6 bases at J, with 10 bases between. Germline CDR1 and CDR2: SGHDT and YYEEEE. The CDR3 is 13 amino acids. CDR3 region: CASSWSKPNEQFF. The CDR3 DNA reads TGTGCCAGCAGCTGGTCCAAGCCCAATGAGCAGTTCTTC.

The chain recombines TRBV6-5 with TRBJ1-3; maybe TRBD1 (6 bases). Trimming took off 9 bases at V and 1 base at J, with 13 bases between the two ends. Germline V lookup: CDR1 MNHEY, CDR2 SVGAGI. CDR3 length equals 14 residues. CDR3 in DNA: TGTGCCAGTACCCCGGACAGTTCTGGAAACACCATATATTTT. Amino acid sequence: CASTPDSSGNTIYF.

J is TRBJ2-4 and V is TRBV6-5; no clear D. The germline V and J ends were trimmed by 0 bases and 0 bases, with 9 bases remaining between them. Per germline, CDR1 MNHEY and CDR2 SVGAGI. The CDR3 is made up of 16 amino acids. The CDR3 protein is CASSYSADIAKNIQYF. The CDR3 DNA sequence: TGTGCCAGCAGTTACTCGGCAGATATAGCCAAAAACATTCAGTACTTC.

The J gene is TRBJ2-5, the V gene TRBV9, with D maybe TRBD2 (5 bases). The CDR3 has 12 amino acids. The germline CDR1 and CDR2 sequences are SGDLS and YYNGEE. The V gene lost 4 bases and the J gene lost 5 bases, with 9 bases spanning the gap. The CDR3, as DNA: TGTGCCAGCAGCCGGGGATTTGAGACCCAGTACTTC. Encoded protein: CASSRGFETQYF. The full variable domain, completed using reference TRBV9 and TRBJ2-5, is DSGVTQTPKHLITATGQRVTLRCSPRSGDLSVYWYQQSLDQGLQFLIQYYNGEERAKGNILERFSAQQFPDLHSELNLSSLELGDSALYFCASSRGFETQYFGPGTRLLVL.

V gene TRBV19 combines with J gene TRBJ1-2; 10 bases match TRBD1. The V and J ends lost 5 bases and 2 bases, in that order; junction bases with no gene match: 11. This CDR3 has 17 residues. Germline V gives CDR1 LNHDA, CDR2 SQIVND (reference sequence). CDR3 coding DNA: TGTGCCAGTAGTCCGCCGTTTCGGGGACAGGGGAACTATGGCTACACCTTC. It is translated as CASSPPFRGQGNYGYTF.

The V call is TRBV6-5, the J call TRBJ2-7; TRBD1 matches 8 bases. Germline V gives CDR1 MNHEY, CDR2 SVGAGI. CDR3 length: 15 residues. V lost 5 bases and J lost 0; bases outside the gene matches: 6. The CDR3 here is CASSGSTGASYEQYF. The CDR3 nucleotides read TGTGCCAGCAGTGGATCGACAGGGGCCTCCTACGAGCAGTACTTC.

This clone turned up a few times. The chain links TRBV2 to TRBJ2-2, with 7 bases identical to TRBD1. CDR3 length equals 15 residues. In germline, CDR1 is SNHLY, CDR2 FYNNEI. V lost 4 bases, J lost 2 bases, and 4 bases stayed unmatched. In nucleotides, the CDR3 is TGTGCCAGCAGTGGAAACAGGGGAAACACCGGGGAGCTGTTTTTT. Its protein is CASSGNRGNTGELFF. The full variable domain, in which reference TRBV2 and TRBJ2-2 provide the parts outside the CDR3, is EPEVTQTPSHQVTQMGQEVILRCVPISNHLYFYWYRQILGQKVEFLVSFYNNEISEKSEIFDDQFSVERPDGSNFTLKIRSTKLEDSAMYFCASSGNRGNTGELFFGEGSRLTVL.

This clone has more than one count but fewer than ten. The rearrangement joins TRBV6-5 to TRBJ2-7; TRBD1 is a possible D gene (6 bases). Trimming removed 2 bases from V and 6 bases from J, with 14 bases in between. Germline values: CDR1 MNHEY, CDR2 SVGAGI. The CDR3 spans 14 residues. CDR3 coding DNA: TGTGCCAGCAGTTACGGGCTAGGGGGTTCCGAGCAGTACTTC. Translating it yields CASSYGLGGSEQYF.